Shown below are 26 T cell receptor beta chains from a single sample sequenced in a study of CD8 T cells in Susac syndrome. Random hexamers primed reverse transcription of roughly 0.45 to 1 ug RNA. TCRdb reanalysed the immunoSEQ multiplex PCR reads using MiXCR and keeps one entry per CDR3 protein. The sample has a few hundred thousand distinct CDR3 sequences, 80% to 95% seen once. The sample consisted of CD8+ T cells from PBMCs. These receptors were collected from a human donor with multiple sclerosis.

The gene calls are TRBV19 and TRBJ2-1; the D gene is possibly TRBD2 (6 bases). V lost 6 bases and J 0 bases, leaving 12 bases between the germline ends. CDR1 LNHDA and CDR2 SQIVND come from the germline V gene (reference sequence). CDR3 length equals 15 residues. CDR3 loop: CASSVAESSYNEQFF. The CDR3 coding sequence is TGTGCCAGTAGCGTAGCGGAATCCTCCTACAATGAGCAGTTCTTC.

This chain uses TRBV11-2 with TRBJ1-1; 7 bases align to TRBD1. The CDR3 runs 15 residues. The junction had 12 bases not matched to a gene; V was cut back by 8 bases and J by 3 bases. Germline values: CDR1 SGHAT, CDR2 FQNNGV. The CDR3 region is CASRDWDSEDTEAFF. Written as DNA, the CDR3 is TGTGCCAGCCGAGATTGGGACAGTGAGGACACTGAAGCTTTCTTT.

V is TRBV9 and J is TRBJ1-2; 8 positions match TRBD1. The V segment lost 4 bases and the J segment 6 bases; nucleotides outside the gene matches: 14. The CDR3 sequence is 16 residues long. The germline V gene encodes CDR1 SGDLS and CDR2 YYNGEE. DNA for the CDR3: TGTGCCAGCAGCCCTGAAGGGGGGACAGGTCCCAATGGCTACACCTTC. Protein product: CASSPEGGTGPNGYTF.

The chain is built from TRBV4-3 and TRBJ2-1, with 7 bases that match TRBD2. Trimming cost V 0 bases and J 2 bases; bases outside gene matches: 4. CDR3 size: 16 residues. Germline values: CDR1 LGHNA, CDR2 YSLEER. The CDR3 DNA follows: TGCGCCAGCAGCCAAGAACTTGGGGGGGCCTACAATGAGCAGTTCTTC. Protein sequence: CASSQELGGAYNEQFF.

J is TRBJ1-6 and V is TRBV29-1; D is unclear. V dropped 4 bases and J dropped 7 bases, with 11 bases sitting between them. Germline CDR1 reads SQVTM; CDR2 reads ANQGSEA. The CDR3 runs to 13 residues. The DNA for the CDR3 is TGCAGCGTTGCGGAGGAAGTGAATTCACCCCTCCACTTT. Translation gives CSVAEEVNSPLHF.

The rearrangement links TRBV5-4 to TRBJ2-1; TRBD1 agrees at 7 bases. The CDR3 length is 13 residues. Germline assignment: CDR1 SGHNT and CDR2 YYREEE (reference sequence). Trimming took 4 bases from V and 9 from J; bases not matched to a gene: 7. CDR3 residues: CASSQGVAVEQFF. CDR3 sequence (DNA): TGTGCCAGCAGCCAGGGGGTGGCTGTTGAGCAGTTCTTC.

This chain uses TRBV30 with TRBJ2-2; D might be TRBD1 or TRBD2, each matching 5 bases. Germline CDR1 reads GTSNPN; CDR2 reads SVGIG (reference sequence). Deletions cut 0 bases from V and 0 bases from J, with 17 bases between. The CDR3 is 18 residues long. The CDR3 region has the DNA TGTGCCTGGAGTGTGGGGCGAGGGCGCTTAGCGAACACCGGGGAGCTGTTTTTT. It yields the protein CAWSVGRGRLANTGELFF.

The V gene is TRBV7-6, the J gene TRBJ2-3; D is uncertain. The CDR3 sequence is 13 residues long. V lost 5 bases, J lost 5 bases, and 11 bases lay in between. Germline assignment: CDR1 SGHVS and CDR2 FNYEAQ. This CDR3 reads CASSPSEIDTQYF. CDR3 bases: TGTGCCAGCAGCCCCAGTGAGATAGATACGCAGTATTTT.

Here the CDR3 DNA reads TGCGCCAGCAGCCCGGGGACAGACTATTACAATGAGCAGTTCTTC. Translating it yields CASSPGTDYYNEQFF. The V call is TRBV5-1, the J call TRBJ2-1; 7 positions agree with TRBD1. Germline loops: CDR1 SGHRS, CDR2 YFSETQ. After removal of 4 bases from V and 4 bases from J, the junction contained 8 bases not matched to a gene. CDR3 length: 15 residues.

V gene TRBV9 combines with J gene TRBJ1-2; TRBD1 aligns across 7 bases. This CDR3 region has 15 residues. Germline CDR1 is SGDLS and CDR2 is YYNGEE. Unmatched junction bases numbered 8, after V lost 4 bases and J lost 2 bases. The CDR3 here is CASSTRTGTNYGYTF. The CDR3 coding sequence is TGTGCCAGCAGCACCCGGACAGGAACAAACTATGGCTACACCTTC.

The V gene is TRBV5-4, the J gene TRBJ2-5; TRBD2 agrees at 7 bases. V trimming: 3 bases; J trimming: 1 base; junction bases outside the gene matches: 3. Germline V gene sequence: CDR1 SGHNT, CDR2 YYREEE (reference sequence). This CDR3 has 14 residues. CDR3 region: CASSWGGVQETQYF. The CDR3 DNA reads TGTGCCAGCAGCTGGGGAGGGGTCCAAGAGACCCAGTACTTC.

The V call is TRBV7-9, the J call TRBJ1-1, with 8 bases fitting TRBD1. Per the germline V gene, CDR1 is SEHNR and CDR2 is FQNEAQ (reference sequence). The V and J ends lost 4 bases and 7 bases, in that order; junction bases with no gene match: 8. The CDR3 covers 14 residues. DNA for the CDR3: TGTGCCAGCAGCTGGGGGACAGGAACAAATGAAGCTTTCTTT. Protein product: CASSWGTGTNEAFF.

J is TRBJ1-5 and V is TRBV19; D may be TRBD1 (6 bases). CDR3 size: 13 residues. Trimming left V 5 bases short and J 5 bases short, with 10 bases between. CDR1 and CDR2 from the germline V gene are LNHDA and SQIVND (reference sequence). CDR3 sequence reads: CASSGDIYQPQHF. The CDR3 region has the DNA TGTGCCAGTAGTGGGGACATTTATCAGCCCCAGCATTTT.

V usage is TRBV9 and J usage is TRBJ2-5; 11 bases align to TRBD2. The CDR3 totals 17 residues. With V trimmed by 3 bases and J by 3 bases, 10 bases remained unmatched. Germline CDR1 reads SGDLS; CDR2 reads YYNGEE. In DNA, the CDR3 is TGTGCCAGCAGCGGATTGGATAGCGGGGGGGCTGAAGAGACCCAGTACTTC. Translated: CASSGLDSGGAEETQYF.

The V call is TRBV9, the J call TRBJ2-7; possibly TRBD1 for D (5 bases). Germline V gene sequence: CDR1 SGDLS, CDR2 YYNGEE. The CDR3 loop spans 15 amino acids. Deletions cut 0 bases from V and 0 bases from J, with 10 bases between. CDR3 in amino acids: CASSVGDSFSYEQYF. CDR3 coding DNA: TGTGCCAGCAGCGTAGGCGACAGTTTCTCCTACGAGCAGTACTTC.

This chain joins TRBV3-1 and TRBJ2-3; 8 bases align to TRBD2. Unmatched junction bases numbered 13, after V lost 1 base and J lost 4 bases. The CDR3 sequence is 18 residues long. Germline CDR1 reads LGHDT; CDR2 reads YNNKEL (reference sequence). Here the CDR3 DNA reads TGTGCCAGCAGCCAAGTAATTGTTGGCGGGGGGCCGCCAGATACGCAGTATTTT. Its protein is CASSQVIVGGGPPDTQYF.

The V call is TRBV4-1, the J call TRBJ2-7; D is uncertain. The CDR3 runs to 13 residues. V lost 1 base, J lost 2 bases, and 6 bases lay in between. CDR1 MGHRA and CDR2 YSYEKL come from the germline V gene. The CDR3, as DNA: TGCGCCAGCAGCCAAGTCGGCACCTACGAGCAGTACTTC. The encoded protein is CASSQVGTYEQYF.

The chain employs TRBV4-1 and TRBJ2-3; tentatively, D is TRBD2 (5 bases). This CDR3 has 16 amino acids. Trimming removed 1 base at V and 6 bases at J, with 17 bases between. From germline, CDR1 is MGHRA and CDR2 YSYEKL. In DNA, the CDR3 is TGCGCCAGCAGCCAAGTTGAGGGCCTGGTGGGGGATACGCAGTATTTT. Amino acids: CASSQVEGLVGDTQYF.

The chain joins TRBV29-1 to TRBJ2-7; D call uncertain. This CDR3 region has 12 residues. V was shortened by 7 bases and J by 2 bases, with 12 bases between the two germline ends. Germline assignment: CDR1 SQVTM and CDR2 ANQGSEA. In DNA, the CDR3 is TGCAGCGCCCGAGATTGGGCCTACGAGCAGTACTTC. Its translation: CSARDWAYEQYF.

This clonotype was counted once. The CDR3 bases are TGTGCCAGTAGTATGCCTCCGGGAAGAACCGGGGAGCTGTTTTTT. Translating gives CASSMPPGRTGELFF. The rearrangement links TRBV19 to TRBJ2-2, with a tentative D call TRBD2 (5 bases). The germline V and J ends were trimmed by 3 bases and 5 bases, with 13 bases remaining between them. Looked up from germline, CDR1 is LNHDA and CDR2 is SQIVND (reference sequence). The CDR3 is 15 amino acids.

The chain uses TRBV11-2 and TRBJ2-3, with 10 positions matching TRBD2. V was clipped by 1 base and J by 6 bases; unmatched bases: 13. The CDR3 length is 18 residues. The germline gives CDR1 SGHAT, CDR2 FQNNGV. This chain's CDR3 is CASSLGLAGDVRYDTQYF. CDR3 nucleotides: TGTGCCAGCAGCTTAGGGCTAGCGGGAGACGTGCGGTACGATACGCAGTATTTT.

This clonotype was picked up one time. Mismatch with germline at one junction end may stem from a read error. The J gene is TRBJ1-1, the V gene TRBV7-7; D perhaps matches TRBD1 (5 bases). There are 13 residues in the CDR3. CDR1 is SSHAT, CDR2 FNYEAQ, per germline (reference sequence). This CDR3 reads CASSLLEGTEAFF. CDR3 bases: TGTGCTAGCAGCTTACTTGAGGGGACCGAAGCTTTCTTT.

The chain employs TRBV30 and TRBJ1-2; unclear D gene. The germline V gene encodes CDR1 GTSNPN and CDR2 SVGIG (reference sequence). CDR3 size: 15 residues. V was trimmed by 6 bases and J by 7 bases, leaving 24 bases between them. The CDR3 spells CACEAPMIRSAGYTF. The CDR3 DNA sequence: TGTGCCTGTGAGGCCCCGATGATCCGGTCGGCTGGCTACACCTTC.

The V gene is TRBV7-9, the J gene TRBJ2-7; D is undetermined. CDR3 length equals 13 residues. The V gene's germline CDR1 is SEHNR and CDR2 FQNEAQ (reference sequence). Trimming cost V 1 base and J 3 bases, with 7 bases left between them. The CDR3 loop reads CASSLDGFYEQYF. The DNA for the CDR3 is TGTGCCAGCAGCTTAGATGGTTTCTACGAGCAGTACTTC.

The V call is TRBV29-1, the J call TRBJ2-2; a possible D gene is TRBD1 (6 bases). The CDR3 loop spans 13 amino acids. The V and J ends lost 3 bases and 3 bases respectively, with 8 bases between them. Germline lookup yields CDR1 SQVTM and CDR2 ANQGSEA. CDR3 amino acids: CSVEAGDTGELFF. The DNA of the CDR3 is TGCAGCGTTGAGGCAGGGGACACCGGGGAGCTGTTTTTT.

The J gene is TRBJ2-1, the V gene TRBV6-5; D not resolved. Trimming took 5 bases from V and 10 from J, leaving 18 bases between them. Germline CDR1 is MNHEY and CDR2 is SVGAGI. There are 14 residues in the CDR3. The CDR3: CASSDPGSEDEQFF. In DNA, the CDR3 is TGTGCCAGCAGTGATCCGGGTTCTGAGGACGAGCAGTTCTTC.